This T cell receptor beta chain appears in the sequencing data of a study of shared clonotypes between healthy human individuals. About this clone itself: The antigen remains undetermined. Relative to the germline gene, one junction end is altered; a read error may explain this. This specimen includes other DNA sequences encoding the same CDR3.

Study findings and constraints: It was the few donors that limited the genetic and exposure-history diversity represented.

Deep was the level at which the assay was run. Data came from immunoSEQ multiplex PCR; TCRdb stores just in-frame clones and leaves some out. The sample lists just over 2,000,000 clones, about 95% occurring once. The CDR3 totals 15 residues. Per germline, CDR1 KGHSH and CDR2 LQKENI. Naive CD8 isolation took CD45RO-negative cells positively selected for CCR7 and excluded terminally differentiated effector memory CD45RA+ cells. Healthy and HIV-negative, the adult donors had no recent acute infections or vaccinations. This sequence was found in a man aged 18 to 29 in good health. This sequence joins TRBV18 and TRBJ1-5; D may be TRBD1 (5 bases). Sample: naive CD8+ T cells sorted from blood. The CDR3 loop is CASSPGGDGNQPQHF. The CDR3 DNA reads as TGTGCCAGCTCACCAGGGGGGGATGGCAACCAGCCCCAGCATTTT.